This T cell receptor (beta chain) derives from a study of blood T cell repertoires in COVID-19. As for the study in general: T cells, B-cell-depleted T cells, or PBMCs provided the cDNA or gDNA that served as material.

Original processing notes: Estimation of nucleated cell counts was performed using reference gene primer amplification. This table comes from immunoSEQ multiplex PCR, and its TCRdb copy is limited to in-frame clones, with some not included. The DNA was the basis for D and trimming; V, J and clone size are from that table. Seen here are 50,000 or so clones, about 92% observed once, and the top ten hold approximately 4%. Trimming took 3 bases from V and 3 from J, leaving 20 bases between them. The CDR3 is made up of 18 amino acids. CDR1 and CDR2 (germline): KGHDR, SFDVKD. Sequenced input: peripheral blood. The chain couples TRBV24-1 to TRBJ1-5, with D perhaps matching TRBD1 (6 bases). This TCR derives from a human donor in a cohort sampled during active COVID-19. CDR3 nucleotide sequence: TGTGCCACCAGTGATCCCAGGGGTGCAGGGGATCTCAATCAGCCCCAGCATTTT. This encodes CATSDPRGAGDLNQPQHF.